The rows below give T cell receptor beta chains drawn from one sample of a study of regulatory T cells in long-lasting Graves disease. TCRdb re-derived calls from the multiplex PCR reads in MiXCR, one entry per CDR3 protein. Here the sample spans about 440,000 distinct CDR3 sequences, 16% being singletons. These same data were also listed under a study on T cells in Graves' hyperthyroidism and ophthalmopathy.

The sequencing used peripheral blood mononuclear cells (PBMCs), collected at new diagnosis, from a patient treated with antithyroid drugs. These receptors all come from a woman between 18 and 30 years old with Graves disease. Each CDR3 is given with its conserved first and last residue. Each record gives: D gene, V gene, clone size, J gene, CDR3 protein, CDR3 DNA. D genes are given only for firm matches. Clone size is given for some rows only: seen once, a few or many times, or a class if the clone is expanded.

d_call: .; v_call: TRBV6-5; clone_size: .; j_call: TRBJ2-2; cdr3_aa: CASSYSTLWGLGELFF; cdr3_nt: TGTGCCAGCAGTTACTCAACCCTGTGGGGCCTCGGGGAGCTGTTTTTT
d_call: TRBD2; v_call: TRBV24-1; clone_size: many; j_call: TRBJ2-1; cdr3_aa: CATSDRRTSGITYNEQFF; cdr3_nt: TGTGCCACCAGTGACCGGAGGACTAGCGGGATAACCTACAATGAGCAGTTCTTC
d_call: TRBD2; v_call: TRBV29-1; clone_size: .; j_call: TRBJ2-1; cdr3_aa: CSVASGSNEQFF; cdr3_nt: TGCAGCGTTGCTAGCGGGAGTAATGAGCAGTTCTTC
d_call: .; v_call: TRBV28; clone_size: many; j_call: TRBJ2-2; cdr3_aa: CASSSTGGELFF; cdr3_nt: TGTGCCAGCAGCTCGACGGGCGGGGAGCTGTTTTTT
d_call: .; v_call: TRBV6-2/TRBV6-3; clone_size: .; j_call: TRBJ2-2; cdr3_aa: CASSYAGISGELFF; cdr3_nt: TGTGCCAGCAGTTATGCCGGGATCTCCGGGGAGCTGTTTTTT
d_call: .; v_call: TRBV29-1; clone_size: .; j_call: TRBJ2-4; cdr3_aa: CSVKDTSKNIQYF; cdr3_nt: TGCAGCGTTAAAGACACGTCCAAAAACATTCAGTACTTC
d_call: .; v_call: TRBV9; clone_size: many; j_call: TRBJ2-3; cdr3_aa: CASSVGRGVADTQYF; cdr3_nt: TGTGCCAGCAGCGTAGGGAGAGGGGTCGCAGATACGCAGTATTTT
d_call: TRBD2; v_call: TRBV6-2/TRBV6-3; clone_size: few; j_call: TRBJ2-1; cdr3_aa: CASSIGLAGVEFNEQFF; cdr3_nt: TGTGCCAGCAGCATAGGACTAGCGGGGGTAGAGTTTAATGAGCAGTTCTTC
d_call: TRBD2; v_call: TRBV9; clone_size: .; j_call: TRBJ2-1; cdr3_aa: CASSAPGTRSNEQFF; cdr3_nt: TGTGCCAGCAGCGCCCCCGGGACTAGGTCGAATGAGCAGTTCTTC
d_call: TRBD1; v_call: TRBV9; clone_size: many; j_call: TRBJ1-1; cdr3_aa: CASSPIWDRENTEAFF; cdr3_nt: TGTGCCAGCAGCCCGATTTGGGACAGGGAGAACACTGAAGCTTTCTTT
d_call: TRBD2; v_call: TRBV10-3; clone_size: few; j_call: TRBJ2-1; cdr3_aa: CAISVAGASYNEQFF; cdr3_nt: TGTGCCATCAGTGTGGCGGGAGCCTCCTACAATGAGCAGTTCTTC
d_call: .; v_call: TRBV4-1; clone_size: .; j_call: TRBJ2-4; cdr3_aa: CASSQDRVGKNIQYF; cdr3_nt: TGCGCCAGCAGCCAAGACAGGGTGGGCAAAAACATTCAGTACTTC
d_call: .; v_call: TRBV7-9; clone_size: .; j_call: TRBJ2-4; cdr3_aa: CASSFPGLLWKFF; cdr3_nt: TGTGCCAGCAGCTTTCCGGGACTCTTGTGGAAGTTCTTC
d_call: TRBD1; v_call: TRBV6-1; clone_size: .; j_call: TRBJ2-7; cdr3_aa: CASRTDRDSSYEQYF; cdr3_nt: TGTGCCAGCAGAACCGACAGGGATTCGTCCTACGAGCAGTACTTC
d_call: .; v_call: TRBV6-5; clone_size: many; j_call: TRBJ1-2; cdr3_aa: CASSYRLGTPGDGYTF; cdr3_nt: TGTGCCAGCAGTTACCGATTGGGGACCCCGGGCGACGGCTACACCTTC
d_call: .; v_call: TRBV9; clone_size: .; j_call: TRBJ1-1; cdr3_aa: CASSGPLGAEAFF; cdr3_nt: TGTGCCAGCAGCGGACCCCTTGGCGCTGAAGCTTTCTTT
d_call: .; v_call: TRBV6-1; clone_size: .; j_call: TRBJ2-5; cdr3_aa: CASRLYLAQETQYF; cdr3_nt: TGTGCCAGCAGATTATATCTAGCGCAAGAGACCCAGTACTTC
d_call: TRBD2; v_call: TRBV4-3; clone_size: .; j_call: TRBJ2-5; cdr3_aa: CASSQDASRGGTQYF; cdr3_nt: TGCGCCAGCAGCCAAGATGCCTCCCGCGGGGGGACCCAGTACTTC
d_call: .; v_call: TRBV28; clone_size: many; j_call: TRBJ1-5; cdr3_aa: CASSPAGGGQPQHF; cdr3_nt: TGTGCCAGCAGCCCCGCGGGAGGCGGGCAGCCCCAGCATTTT
d_call: .; v_call: TRBV20-1; clone_size: few; j_call: TRBJ1-5; cdr3_aa: CSARETGGNQPQHF; cdr3_nt: TGCAGTGCTAGGGAGACGGGCGGCAATCAGCCCCAGCATTTT
d_call: TRBD2; v_call: TRBV27; clone_size: few; j_call: TRBJ2-7; cdr3_aa: CAGRQREVTHEQYF; cdr3_nt: TGTGCCGGTCGCCAGCGGGAGGTCACCCACGAGCAGTACTTC
d_call: .; v_call: TRBV30; clone_size: few; j_call: TRBJ1-2; cdr3_aa: CAWSLDNRGYTF; cdr3_nt: TGTGCCTGGAGTCTGGATAACCGTGGCTACACCTTC
d_call: TRBD1; v_call: TRBV10-3; clone_size: many; j_call: TRBJ2-7; cdr3_aa: CAISETTGVSYEQYF; cdr3_nt: TGTGCCATCAGTGAGACGACAGGGGTGTCCTACGAGCAGTACTTC
d_call: .; v_call: TRBV3-1; clone_size: few; j_call: TRBJ2-7; cdr3_aa: CASSRTSQGPYEQYF; cdr3_nt: TGTGCCAGCAGTAGGACCTCCCAGGGCCCCTACGAGCAGTACTTC
d_call: TRBD1; v_call: TRBV28; clone_size: many; j_call: TRBJ1-5; cdr3_aa: CASSFRDRGNQPQHF; cdr3_nt: TGTGCCAGCAGCTTCCGGGACAGGGGAAATCAGCCCCAGCATTTT
d_call: TRBD1; v_call: TRBV11-2; clone_size: few; j_call: TRBJ1-1; cdr3_aa: CASSLDVGGSEAFF; cdr3_nt: TGTGCCAGCAGCTTAGATGTAGGGGGCAGTGAAGCTTTCTTT
d_call: .; v_call: TRBV9; clone_size: .; j_call: TRBJ2-2; cdr3_aa: CASSVVGGNTGELFF; cdr3_nt: TGTGCCAGCAGCGTAGTTGGGGGGAACACCGGGGAGCTGTTTTTT
d_call: .; v_call: TRBV19; clone_size: .; j_call: TRBJ1-1; cdr3_aa: CASKGRGREGPEAFF; cdr3_nt: TGTGCCAGTAAAGGCCGTGGGAGGGAGGGGCCTGAAGCTTTCTTT
d_call: .; v_call: TRBV20-1; clone_size: many; j_call: TRBJ1-1; cdr3_aa: CSARRGATEAFF; cdr3_nt: TGCAGTGCTAGACGGGGGGCGACTGAAGCTTTCTTT
d_call: TRBD2; v_call: TRBV20-1; clone_size: many; j_call: TRBJ2-1; cdr3_aa: CSARDPTSGRVSSYNEQFF; cdr3_nt: TGCAGTGCTAGAGATCCCACTAGCGGGAGGGTGAGCTCCTACAATGAGCAGTTCTTC
d_call: TRBD1; v_call: TRBV28; clone_size: few; j_call: TRBJ1-1; cdr3_aa: CASTSTGRGHTEAFF; cdr3_nt: TGTGCCAGCACTTCGACGGGCAGGGGGCATACTGAAGCTTTCTTT
d_call: .; v_call: TRBV28; clone_size: many; j_call: TRBJ1-1; cdr3_aa: CASREGGRTEAFF; cdr3_nt: TGTGCCAGCCGTGAGGGTGGGCGCACTGAAGCTTTCTTT
d_call: TRBD1; v_call: TRBV19; clone_size: few; j_call: TRBJ1-6; cdr3_aa: CASNTPRGDSRIHF; cdr3_nt: TGTGCCAGTAACACTCCTCGAGGGGACAGTCGAATTCACTTT
d_call: TRBD2; v_call: TRBV6-1; clone_size: .; j_call: TRBJ2-1; cdr3_aa: CASRLSPTGRAEQFF; cdr3_nt: TGTGCCAGCAGACTATCACCAACTGGGAGGGCTGAGCAGTTCTTC
d_call: TRBD2; v_call: TRBV5-8; clone_size: many; j_call: TRBJ2-7; cdr3_aa: CASSSTGLGREQYF; cdr3_nt: TGTGCCAGCAGCTCGACGGGACTAGGTCGCGAGCAGTACTTC
d_call: TRBD2; v_call: TRBV6-2/TRBV6-3; clone_size: few; j_call: TRBJ2-3; cdr3_aa: CASRKGSGDTSDTQYF; cdr3_nt: TGTGCCAGCAGGAAAGGGAGCGGGGATACTTCAGATACGCAGTATTTT
d_call: .; v_call: TRBV3-1; clone_size: many; j_call: TRBJ2-5; cdr3_aa: CASSQLKETQYF; cdr3_nt: TGTGCCAGCAGCCAACTTAAGGAGACCCAGTACTTC
d_call: .; v_call: TRBV6-2/TRBV6-3; clone_size: few; j_call: TRBJ1-6; cdr3_aa: CASSWKISYSPLHF; cdr3_nt: TGTGCCAGCAGTTGGAAAATTTCTTATTCACCCCTCCACTTT
d_call: .; v_call: TRBV6-1; clone_size: .; j_call: TRBJ2-7; cdr3_aa: CASDTSGRAYNEQYF; cdr3_nt: TGTGCCAGCGATACCTCCGGGAGAGCCTACAATGAGCAGTACTTC
d_call: .; v_call: TRBV6-1; clone_size: few; j_call: TRBJ2-5; cdr3_aa: CASTEETQYF; cdr3_nt: TGTGCCAGTACAGAAGAGACCCAGTACTTC
d_call: .; v_call: TRBV2; clone_size: few; j_call: TRBJ1-2; cdr3_aa: CASSGRSYGYTF; cdr3_nt: TGTGCCAGCAGCGGGCGCAGCTATGGCTACACCTTC
d_call: .; v_call: TRBV11-2; clone_size: many; j_call: TRBJ1-1; cdr3_aa: CASSLVKGHTEAFF; cdr3_nt: TGTGCCAGCAGCTTAGTCAAGGGGCACACTGAAGCTTTCTTT
d_call: .; v_call: TRBV20-1; clone_size: few; j_call: TRBJ1-2; cdr3_aa: CSAGGGGYTF; cdr3_nt: TGCAGTGCTGGAGGGGGAGGCTACACCTTC
d_call: .; v_call: TRBV19; clone_size: .; j_call: TRBJ1-1; cdr3_aa: CASSIEDTEAFF; cdr3_nt: TGTGCCAGTAGTATCGAAGACACTGAAGCTTTCTTT
d_call: TRBD1; v_call: TRBV10-3; clone_size: .; j_call: TRBJ1-4; cdr3_aa: CAISESDRGLATNEKLFF; cdr3_nt: TGTGCCATCAGTGAGTCTGACAGGGGCCTTGCAACTAATGAAAAACTGTTTTTT
d_call: .; v_call: TRBV28; clone_size: few; j_call: TRBJ2-6; cdr3_aa: CASSFTWVSGANVLTF; cdr3_nt: TGTGCCAGCAGTTTTACCTGGGTCTCTGGGGCCAACGTCCTGACTTTC
d_call: .; v_call: TRBV15; clone_size: many; j_call: TRBJ2-1; cdr3_aa: CATSRDPTNYNEQFF; cdr3_nt: TGTGCCACCAGCAGAGATCCCACTAACTACAATGAGCAGTTCTTC
d_call: TRBD2; v_call: TRBV2; clone_size: few; j_call: TRBJ2-7; cdr3_aa: CASSQGLAGYYEQYF; cdr3_nt: TGTGCCAGCAGCCAAGGACTAGCGGGCTACTACGAGCAGTACTTC
d_call: .; v_call: TRBV12-3/TRBV12-4; clone_size: many; j_call: TRBJ2-7; cdr3_aa: CASRHEQESYEQYF; cdr3_nt: TGTGCCAGCAGACACGAACAGGAGTCCTACGAGCAGTACTTC
d_call: .; v_call: TRBV30; clone_size: .; j_call: TRBJ2-7; cdr3_aa: CAWDRDLRSYEQYF; cdr3_nt: TGTGCCTGGGACCGGGACTTGCGCTCCTACGAGCAGTACTTC
d_call: .; v_call: TRBV27; clone_size: few; j_call: TRBJ1-5; cdr3_aa: CASGLTGVVQPQHF; cdr3_nt: TGTGCCAGCGGTTTGACGGGGGTCGTTCAGCCCCAGCATTTT
d_call: .; v_call: TRBV30; clone_size: many; j_call: TRBJ2-1; cdr3_aa: CAWSVWGNYNEQFF; cdr3_nt: TGTGCCTGGAGTGTTTGGGGGAACTACAATGAGCAGTTCTTC
d_call: .; v_call: TRBV19; clone_size: few; j_call: TRBJ2-2; cdr3_aa: CASIKQANTGELFF; cdr3_nt: TGTGCCAGTATTAAACAGGCGAACACCGGGGAGCTGTTTTTT
d_call: TRBD2; v_call: TRBV6-2/TRBV6-3; clone_size: few; j_call: TRBJ2-1; cdr3_aa: CVSRPTSGRIYEQFF; cdr3_nt: TGTGTCAGCAGACCTACTAGCGGGAGAATCTATGAGCAGTTCTTC